This entry lists 6 T cell receptor beta chains sequenced from one sample in a study of tumor-infiltrating lymphocytes in primary liver carcinoma. Making TCR beta cDNA involved around 500 ng total RNA and a constant-region primer. Libraries covering TCR beta were generated through three nested multiplex PCR rounds (using a slightly modified ARM-PCR). Use of TRBV1-TRBV30 forward primers with a C-beta reverse primer characterized the first two PCR rounds, which lasted around 9 cycles each. Using its own MiXCR run on the multiplex PCR reads, TCRdb lists one record per CDR3 protein. This repertoire shows about 310,000 distinct CDR3 sequences, 50% to 75% found once; its top ten account for over 15%. The blood RNA (from unsorted whole blood) was obtained, and germline DNA was also extracted. Sequenced: peripheral blood. These receptors all stem from a woman aged 25 to 45 with primary liver carcinoma and hepatitis B virus infection.

This clonotype was detected many times. The chain couples TRBV29-1 to TRBJ2-4, with TRBD2 matching over 15 bases. Germline V gives CDR1 SQVTM, CDR2 ANQGSEA. Trimming cost V 6 bases and J 8 bases; bases outside gene matches: 8. There are 15 residues in the CDR3. The CDR3 nucleotides read TGCAGCGTCGAAAAGGGACTAGCGGGAGGCTACATTCAGTACTTC. As protein: CSVEKGLAGGYIQYF.

This clonotype was recorded a few times. Here the CDR3 reads CSVLAGHYEQYF. CDR3 DNA: TGCAGCGTCCTAGCGGGACACTACGAGCAGTACTTC. This sequence joins TRBV29-1 and TRBJ2-7; 9 bases are a match to TRBD2. V dropped 6 bases and J dropped 3; count of bases not matched to a gene: 3. The germline gives CDR1 SQVTM, CDR2 ANQGSEA. This CDR3 has 12 amino acids.

The table lists this clonotype with many counts. This chain uses TRBV4-3 with TRBJ2-1, with D possibly being TRBD2 (6 bases). The CDR3 covers 15 residues. The ends were cut back, 8 bases at V and 3 bases at J, with 17 bases in the middle. Germline-derived CDR1 and CDR2 are LGHNA and YSLEER. DNA for the CDR3: TGCGCCAGCGCCCAAGACTGGACTAACTACAATGAGCAGTTCTTC. This codes for CASAQDWTNYNEQFF.

The V call is TRBV9, the J call TRBJ1-4; D is possibly TRBD1 (5 bases). V gave up 0 bases and J gave up 5 bases, with 14 bases separating them. This CDR3 comprises 16 residues. Germline CDR1 SGDLS, CDR2 YYNGEE. The CDR3 loop reads CASSVAPGPVNEKLFF. CDR3 coding DNA: TGTGCCAGCAGCGTAGCGCCGGGGCCGGTCAATGAAAAACTGTTTTTT.

Concerning this clonotype: This sequence may be a read error, since a much larger clone differs from it by one base. This sequence joins TRBV12-3 or TRBV12-4 and TRBJ2-3; D is perhaps TRBD2 (5 bases). V shed 6 bases and J shed 2 bases, with 15 bases lying between them. The CDR3 covers 15 residues. The CDR3 region is CASSPRTGITDTQYF. Here the CDR3 DNA reads TGTGCCAGCAGCCCCCGGACGGGAATCACAGATACGCAGTATTTT.

Concerning this clonotype itself: This clone may be a read error of a much larger clone one base away. The chain carries TRBV29-1 and TRBJ2-7; D unresolved. The CDR3 extends over 12 amino acids. Germline values: CDR1 SQVTM, CDR2 ANQGSEA. The CDR3 bases are TGCAGCGTTAAATACTCACCCTACGAGCAGTGCTTC. Residues: CSVKYSPYEQCF.